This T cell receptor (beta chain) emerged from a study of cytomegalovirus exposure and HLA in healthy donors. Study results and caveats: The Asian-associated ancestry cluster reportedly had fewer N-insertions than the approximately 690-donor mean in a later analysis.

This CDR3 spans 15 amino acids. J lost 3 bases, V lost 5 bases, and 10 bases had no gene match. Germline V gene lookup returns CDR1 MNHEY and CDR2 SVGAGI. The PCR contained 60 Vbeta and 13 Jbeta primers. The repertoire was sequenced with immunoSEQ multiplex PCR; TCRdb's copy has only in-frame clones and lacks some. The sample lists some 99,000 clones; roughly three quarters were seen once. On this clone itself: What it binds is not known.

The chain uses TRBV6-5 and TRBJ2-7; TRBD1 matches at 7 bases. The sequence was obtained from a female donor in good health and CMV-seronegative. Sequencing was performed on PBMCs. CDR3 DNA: TGTGCCAGCAGTCTGACAGGGACCCCTTACTACGAGCAGTACTTC. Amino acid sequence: CASSLTGTPYYEQYF.